This passage covers 20 T cell receptor beta chains from one sample sequenced in a study of spatial heterogeneity in lung cancer (dated by TCRdb to between 2018 and 2020). The time point label corresponds to: blood at routine non-recurrence follow-up after resection. TCR sequencing used whole RNA extracted from tumor and nontumor lung tissue, or from cryopreserved PBMC samples, without cell sorting. Library preparation used 5' RACE. The sample was run on a NextSeq 500. TCRdb applied fastp at Q25 and MiXCR to the public reads, then kept only in-frame beta chains. CDR3 protein sequences are deduplicated, and each keeps its most common genes and DNA. The sample table shows around 120,000 distinct CDR3 sequences, and about 12% are seen once. The top ten hold 16% of the sample. The input for sequencing was PBMCs, taken at follow-up. The origin of the receptors is a male donor with early-stage non-small cell lung cancer.

J is TRBJ1-5 and V is TRBV20-1; possible D gene TRBD1, 5 bases. The germline V and J ends were trimmed by 6 bases and 7 bases, with 19 bases remaining between them. The CDR3 runs 14 residues. The germline V gene encodes CDR1 DFQATT and CDR2 SNEGSKA (reference sequence). Here the CDR3 DNA reads TGCAGTGCCCTGACCCGATTTAGGGACCAGCCCCAGCATTTT. Amino acid sequence: CSALTRFRDQPQHF.

The genes are TRBV4-2 and TRBJ2-3; TRBD1 aligns across 8 bases. CDR3 length: 15 amino acids. V was clipped by 0 bases and J by 5 bases; unmatched bases: 4. From germline, CDR1 is LGHNA and CDR2 YNFKEQ. This CDR3 is CASSQDAQGGDTQYF. The CDR3 coding sequence is TGTGCCAGCAGCCAAGATGCACAGGGGGGAGATACGCAGTATTTT.

This chain joins TRBV5-1 and TRBJ2-7; 15 nucleotides align to TRBD2. This CDR3 is 15 amino acids long. The germline V gene encodes CDR1 SGHRS and CDR2 YFSETQ. V trimming: 4 bases; J trimming: 6 bases; junction bases outside the gene matches: 5. This chain's CDR3 is CASSLQGLAGGEQYF. The CDR3 nucleotides read TGCGCCAGCAGCCTACAGGGACTAGCGGGGGGCGAGCAGTACTTC.

This clonotype was counted at least ten times. The chain links TRBV4-3 to TRBJ2-5; perhaps TRBD2 as D (5 bases). The CDR3 totals 14 residues. The V gene lost 1 base and the J gene lost 4 bases, with 10 bases spanning the gap. Germline V gene data show CDR1 as LGHNA and CDR2 as YSLEER. The CDR3 sequence is CASSQVSEGETQYF. CDR3 in DNA: TGCGCCAGCAGCCAAGTTTCTGAGGGAGAGACCCAGTACTTC.

There are many counts of this clonotype. The chain links TRBV10-2 to TRBJ1-2; TRBD1 is a possible D gene (6 bases). Germline V gene sequence: CDR1 WSHSY, CDR2 SAAADI. CDR3 length: 14 amino acids. V lost 8 bases to trimming and J lost 5 bases, with 18 bases between them. This CDR3 reads CASALQGAGYGYTF. The CDR3, as DNA: TGCGCCAGCGCCTTACAGGGTGCTGGATATGGCTACACCTTC.

The chain is built from TRBV12-3 or TRBV12-4 and TRBJ1-1, with D unclear. The CDR3 is made up of 14 amino acids. The V gene lost 7 bases and the J gene lost 0 bases, with 12 bases spanning the gap. The CDR3: CASTPRSLNTEAFF. CDR3 in DNA: TGTGCCAGCACCCCGAGGAGTTTGAACACTGAAGCTTTCTTT.

The chain couples TRBV4-1 to TRBJ1-2, with 7 bases fitting TRBD1. Germline lookup yields CDR1 MGHRA and CDR2 YSYEKL. This CDR3 is built from 16 residues. The J segment lost 2 bases and the V segment lost 1 base, leaving 7 bases of the junction unmatched. The CDR3 region is CASSQVTGTENYGYTF. The CDR3 nucleotides are TGCGCCAGCAGCCAAGTCACCGGGACAGAGAACTATGGCTACACCTTC.

This clonotype was detected a few times. The CDR3 DNA reads TGTGCCAGCAGCCTCACGACAGGGGACACCGGGGAGCTGTTTTTT. This translates into CASSLTTGDTGELFF. The chain combines TRBV7-3 with TRBJ2-2; 8 bases line up with TRBD1. CDR3 length equals 15 residues. V dropped 5 bases and J dropped 3; count of bases not matched to a gene: 5. Germline V gene lookup returns CDR1 SGHTA and CDR2 FQGTGA.

This clonotype was seen a handful of times. The chain is built from TRBV6-2 or TRBV6-3 and TRBJ2-5; D remains unclear. There are 11 residues in the CDR3. Per germline, CDR1 MNHEY and CDR2 SVGEGT. The ends were cut back, 2 bases at V and 10 bases at J, with 8 bases in the middle. CDR3 loop: CASSYRRDQYF. DNA of the CDR3: TGTGCCAGCAGTTACAGGCGAGACCAGTACTTC.

This clonotype has at least ten counts. This chain joins TRBV5-8 and TRBJ1-3; D is possibly TRBD1 (5 bases). Trimming removed 2 bases from V and 3 bases from J, with 18 bases in between. CDR3 size: 17 residues. Looked up from germline, CDR1 is SGHTS and CDR2 is YDEGEE. CDR3 in DNA: TGTGCCAGCAGCTTTGGGCAGGGAAGATTTCGTGGAAACACCATATATTTT. Translating gives CASSFGQGRFRGNTIYF.

This clonotype was recorded many times. The chain carries TRBV7-9 and TRBJ2-7, with no clear D. CDR1 is SEHNR, CDR2 FQNEAQ, per germline (reference sequence). Trimming removed 3 bases at V and 7 bases at J, with 16 bases between. The CDR3 is 14 amino acids. The CDR3 sequence: CASSFSQVAEEQYF. The CDR3 nucleotides read TGTGCCAGCAGCTTCAGCCAGGTCGCCGAGGAGCAGTACTTC. Full variable domain (missing parts from reference TRBV7-9 and TRBJ2-7): DTGVSQNPRHKITKRGQNVTFRCDPISEHNRLYWYRQTLGQGPEFLTYFQNEAQLEKSRLLSDRFSAERPKGSFSTLEIQRTEQGDSAMYLCASSFSQVAEEQYFGPGTRLTVT.

The table lists this clonotype with a few counts. Here the CDR3 reads CSARVPRGPNQPQHF. The DNA for the CDR3 is TGCAGTGCTAGAGTCCCCAGGGGGCCCAATCAGCCCCAGCATTTT. J is TRBJ1-5 and V is TRBV20-1; 8 bases map to TRBD1. J lost 3 bases, V lost 1 base, and 5 bases had no gene match. Germline values: CDR1 DFQATT, CDR2 SNEGSKA (reference sequence). The CDR3 length is 15 residues.

J is TRBJ2-7 and V is TRBV3-1, with 9 bases aligning to TRBD1. CDR3 length: 14 residues. Germline CDR1 LGHDT, CDR2 YNNKEL (reference sequence). V was pared by 1 base and J by 2 bases, with 0 bases of the junction left unmatched. CDR3 loop: CASSQGTGAYEQYF. The CDR3 DNA is TGTGCCAGCAGCCAAGGGACAGGGGCCTACGAGCAGTACTTC.

This clonotype was observed a few times. The chain is built from TRBV29-1 and TRBJ2-5; D unresolved. This CDR3 is 12 amino acids long. Trimming took off 3 bases at V and 8 bases at J, with 13 bases between the two ends. Germline lookup yields CDR1 SQVTM and CDR2 ANQGSEA. The DNA of the CDR3 is TGCAGCGTTGAGAACCGAGGCGTTACCCAGTACTTC. Encoded protein: CSVENRGVTQYF.

This clonotype was observed at least ten times. The chain joins TRBV20-1 to TRBJ2-1; D is unresolved. The CDR3 covers 13 residues. The germline V and J ends were trimmed by 7 bases and 4 bases, with 14 bases remaining between them. CDR1 is DFQATT, CDR2 SNEGSKA, per germline (reference sequence). CDR3 amino acids: CSGDSLPYNEQFF. The CDR3, as DNA: TGCAGTGGGGATTCTCTCCCATACAATGAGCAGTTCTTC.

The chain uses TRBV12-3 or TRBV12-4 and TRBJ2-3, with D perhaps matching TRBD1 (5 bases). The CDR3 has 13 residues. V was shortened by 5 bases and J by 9 bases, with 15 bases between the two germline ends. For the CDR3, the DNA is TGTGCCAGCAGTCTAGGGGCCCCAGTAACGCAGTATTTT. Amino acids: CASSLGAPVTQYF.

The sample holds many counts of this clonotype. The CDR3 protein is CASSPSWTHEQFF. In nucleotides, the CDR3 is TGTGCCAGCAGTCCCTCTTGGACCCATGAGCAGTTCTTC. V and J are TRBV2 and TRBJ2-1; D remains unclear. The CDR3 has 13 amino acids. The V gene's germline CDR1 is SNHLY and CDR2 FYNNEI. The V and J ends lost 5 bases and 8 bases respectively, with 13 bases between them.

This sequence joins TRBV7-6 and TRBJ2-7; tentative D call: TRBD1 (5 bases). This CDR3 is built from 15 residues. V gave up 2 bases and J gave up 1 base, with 12 bases separating them. Germline CDR1 reads SGHVS; CDR2 reads FNYEAQ. The CDR3 loop is CASSLTADTSYEQYF. The DNA of the CDR3 is TGTGCCAGCAGCTTAACGGCGGACACTTCCTACGAGCAGTACTTC.

This clonotype was counted only a few times. The chain has TRBV7-2 and TRBJ2-3, with D possibly called TRBD1 or TRBD2 (5 bases each). In germline, CDR1 is SGHTA, CDR2 FQGNSA. Trimming removed 3 bases at V and 3 bases at J, with 22 bases between. This CDR3 is built from 18 residues. The CDR3 bases are TGTGCCAGCAGCTTCACGTGGGGGTCGTTTGGCTTAACAGATACGCAGTATTTT. This sequence encodes CASSFTWGSFGLTDTQYF.

The CDR3 loop is CASSQVGSSLRGTQYF. CDR3 bases: TGTGCCAGCAGCCAAGTAGGGTCCTCATTACGAGGGACCCAGTACTTC. The rearrangement uses TRBV3-1 and TRBJ2-5; unclear D gene. The V gene lost 1 base and the J gene lost 7 bases, with 19 bases spanning the gap. This CDR3 has 16 amino acids. CDR1 and CDR2 from the germline V gene are LGHDT and YNNKEL (reference sequence).